These 22 T cell receptor beta chains came from one sample sequenced in a study of T cell responses to AZD1222 COVID-19 vaccine listed by TCRdb under 2021. The sample's time point label, decoded: baseline before first vaccination. The method was the immunoSEQ multiplex PCR assay. The clones in this table, taken by TCRdb from immuneACCESS, are in-frame only. Not every clone is retained; where verified, under half of the shortfall comes from an unresolved V gene, and the cause of the rest is unknown. Across this sample there are about 150,000 clones, with about 91% seen only once. More than 1.2% of the sample is taken by the ten largest. Source: peripheral blood, taken on day 0 of AZD1222 vaccination. These receptors were taken from an adult in good health.

DNA for the CDR3: TGTGCCAGTAGTCCCCAAAGCTTCAATTCACCCCTCCACTTT. This codes for CASSPQSFNSPLHF. The V gene is TRBV19, the J gene TRBJ1-6; D gene ambiguous. Trimming stripped 5 bases from V and 7 bases from J, with 12 bases between. There are 14 residues in the CDR3. Germline V lookup: CDR1 LNHDA, CDR2 SQIVND (reference sequence).

The chain has TRBV11-3 and TRBJ2-7; TRBD1 might be the D (5 bases). The CDR3 runs 13 residues. V dropped 4 bases and J dropped 2 bases, with 9 bases sitting between them. Germline CDR1 reads SGHNT; CDR2 reads YENEEA. The CDR3 here is CASSSDRTYEQYF. CDR3 nucleotides: TGTGCCAGCAGCTCTGACAGAACCTACGAGCAGTACTTC.

V is TRBV14 and J is TRBJ2-1; D unclear. CDR1 and CDR2 from the germline V gene are SGHDN and FVKESK. The germline V and J ends were trimmed by 4 bases and 8 bases, with 9 bases remaining between them. The CDR3 runs 12 residues. CDR3 DNA: TGTGCCAGCAGCCGGGATAACTATGAGCAGTTCTTC. As protein: CASSRDNYEQFF.

V and J are TRBV29-1 and TRBJ1-5, with D unresolved. The CDR3 loop spans 12 amino acids. CDR1 and CDR2 (germline): SQVTM, ANQGSEA. The V gene lost 3 bases and the J gene lost 6 bases, with 9 bases spanning the gap. CDR3 DNA sequence: TGCAGCGTTGATCCCCTGTTTCAGCCCCAGCATTTT. This gives the protein CSVDPLFQPQHF.

The chain uses TRBV28 and TRBJ2-3, with D perhaps TRBD1 (6 bases). CDR1 and CDR2 from the germline V gene are MDHEN and SYDVKM. The CDR3 consists of 17 residues. V was trimmed by 5 bases and J by 0 bases, leaving 18 bases between them. CDR3 in amino acids: CASSHGTHPPSTDTQYF. DNA of the CDR3: TGTGCCAGCAGTCACGGGACACATCCCCCTAGCACAGATACGCAGTATTTT.

The rearrangement uses TRBV5-1 and TRBJ2-1; either TRBD1 or TRBD2 may fit D (7 bases each). Germline CDR1 SGHRS, CDR2 YFSETQ. V dropped 0 bases and J dropped 8 bases, with 15 bases sitting between them. The CDR3 totals 15 residues. In nucleotides, the CDR3 is TGCGCCAGCAGCTTGGGAGGGGAGGGGGCGGATGAGCAGTTCTTC. Its translation is CASSLGGEGADEQFF.

V and J are TRBV7-6 and TRBJ2-1, with 11 nucleotides matching TRBD2. With 1 base clipped from V and 5 bases from J, the junction kept 4 bases outside the gene matches. The germline V gene has CDR1 SGHVS and CDR2 FNYEAQ. CDR3 size: 16 residues. CDR3 DNA sequence: TGTGCCAGCAGCTTAGAGGCTAGCGGGAGGAACAATGAGCAGTTCTTC. It translates to CASSLEASGRNNEQFF.

The J gene is TRBJ2-1, the V gene TRBV6-4; 12 positions match TRBD2. CDR3 length: 14 amino acids. With 3 bases clipped from V and 12 bases from J, the junction kept 6 bases outside the gene matches. The V gene's germline CDR1 is MRHNA and CDR2 SNTAGT. The CDR3 DNA reads as TGTGCCAGCAGTGAGGTGCCTAGCGGGAGGGGGCAGTTCTTC. Amino acids: CASSEVPSGRGQFF.

This clone showed up just once. The chain combines TRBV19 with TRBJ1-5; 8 nucleotides line up with TRBD1. The germline V gene encodes CDR1 LNHDA and CDR2 SQIVND (reference sequence). The junction had 24 bases not matched to a gene; V was cut back by 5 bases and J by 15 bases. The CDR3 is made up of 17 amino acids. In DNA form, the CDR3 reads TGTGCCAGTAGTCCCGACCACTCGGACAGGGCCGTCCGGGGTGCGCATTTT. The encoded protein is CASSPDHSDRAVRGAHF.

The chain combines TRBV13 with TRBJ2-7; TRBD1 matches at 7 bases. Looked up from germline, CDR1 is PRHDT and CDR2 is FYEKMQ (reference sequence). The CDR3 length is 17 residues. J was trimmed by 6 bases and V by 0 bases; bases with no gene match: 14. The CDR3 loop reads CASSLGWSGQVAPEQYF. As DNA, the CDR3 is TGTGCCAGCAGCTTAGGATGGTCCGGACAGGTGGCTCCCGAGCAGTACTTC.

The chain employs TRBV3-1 (or the pseudogene TRBV3-2) and TRBJ1-1; D gene uncertain. Germline-derived CDR1 and CDR2 are LGHDT and YNNKEL (reference sequence). The V and J ends lost 4 bases and 6 bases respectively, with 9 bases between them. The CDR3 is 12 amino acids. CDR3 DNA: TGTGCCAGCAGCCGACACTGGGCTGAAGCTTTCTTT. It yields the protein CASSRHWAEAFF.

V usage is TRBV5-4 and J usage is TRBJ2-3; TRBD2 matches 13 bases. From germline, CDR1 is SGHNT and CDR2 YYREEE (reference sequence). V trimming: 4 bases; J trimming: 6 bases; junction bases outside the gene matches: 5. The CDR3 totals 15 residues. The CDR3 sequence is CASSSWTSGGDTQYF. The CDR3 DNA reads as TGTGCCAGCAGCAGCTGGACTAGCGGGGGTGATACGCAGTATTTT.

This chain joins TRBV7-2 and TRBJ2-1, with 8 bases lining up with TRBD2. Germline assignment: CDR1 SGHTA and CDR2 FQGNSA. The CDR3 covers 15 residues. V was pared by 2 bases and J by 9 bases, with 9 bases of the junction left unmatched. In DNA form, the CDR3 reads TGTGCCAGCAGCTTACCCGGGACTAGTAAAGGTGAGCAGTTCTTC. Translation: CASSLPGTSKGEQFF.

J is TRBJ1-2 and V is TRBV7-9; D uncertain. Germline V gene lookup returns CDR1 SEHNR and CDR2 FQNEAQ (reference sequence). The CDR3 length is 13 residues. V shed 5 bases and J shed 7 bases, with 14 bases lying between them. CDR3 nucleotide sequence: TGTGCCAGCAGCACCGGGCCCCCGGGTGGCTACACCTTC. Encoded protein: CASSTGPPGGYTF.

The chain is built from TRBV5-6 and TRBJ2-7; D gene uncertain. The length of the CDR3 is 13 residues. V was clipped by 4 bases and J by 7 bases, with 15 bases between them. The germline V gene has CDR1 SGHDT and CDR2 YYEEEE. The DNA for the CDR3 is TGTGCCAGCAGCATACAGAGGTTAGGAGAGCAGTACTTC. This translates into CASSIQRLGEQYF. Together with reference TRBV5-6 and TRBJ2-7, the CDR3 gives the full variable domain: DAGVTQSPTHLIKTRGQQVTLRCSPKSGHDTVSWYQQALGQGPQFIFQYYEEEERQRGNFPDRFSGHQFPNYSSELNVNALLLGDSALYLCASSIQRLGEQYFGPGTRLTVT.

The count of this clone is one. This chain joins TRBV5-5 and TRBJ1-3, with 9 bases aligning to TRBD1. Germline lookup yields CDR1 SGHKS and CDR2 YYEKEE (reference sequence). CDR3 size: 15 residues. The V segment lost 4 bases and the J segment 3 bases; nucleotides outside the gene matches: 5. The CDR3 DNA sequence: TGTGCCAGCAGCCAGGACAGGGGCAATGGAAACACCATATATTTT. It is translated as CASSQDRGNGNTIYF.

This chain links TRBV10-3 with TRBJ1-1; D is unclear. The CDR3 consists of 13 residues. The V end lost 8 bases, the J end lost 3 bases, and 13 bases lay between the germline ends. CDR1 is ENHRY and CDR2 is SYGVKD in the germline V gene. The CDR3 sequence is CAIGIRWDTEAFF. In DNA, the CDR3 is TGTGCCATCGGAATAAGGTGGGACACTGAAGCTTTCTTT.

This sequence joins TRBV4-3 and TRBJ1-2; 10 nucleotides align to TRBD1. CDR1 LGHNA and CDR2 YSLEER come from the germline V gene. The CDR3 length is 17 residues. The V gene end was trimmed by 0 bases and the J gene end by 3 bases; junction bases not matched to a gene: 7. As DNA, the CDR3 is TGCGCCAGCAGCCAAGATTTGGTGGACAGGGGGGACTATGGCTACACCTTC. Its translation is CASSQDLVDRGDYGYTF.

The CDR3 region has the DNA TGCGCCAGCAGCCAGAGCCTCGGGCATCGGAACACTGAAGCTTTCTTT. It codes for CASSQSLGHRNTEAFF. The chain has TRBV4-3 and TRBJ1-1; D is uncertain. This CDR3 region has 16 residues. CDR1 LGHNA and CDR2 YSLEER come from the germline V gene. V gave up 3 bases and J gave up 1 base, with 15 bases separating them.

The count of this clone is one. V is TRBV6-1 and J is TRBJ2-6; TRBD1 might be the D (6 bases). Between the trimmed V and J ends, which lost 4 bases and 4 bases, there was a span of 14 bases. This CDR3 has 16 residues. The germline CDR1 and CDR2 sequences are MNHNS and SASEGT. The chain's CDR3 is CASSVIRGTGANVLTF. In nucleotides, the CDR3 is TGTGCCAGCAGTGTCATAAGGGGGACCGGGGCCAACGTCCTGACTTTC.

This clone was recorded only once. The chain employs TRBV4-1 and TRBJ2-5, with D perhaps TRBD1 or TRBD2 (5 bases each). Germline CDR1 reads MGHRA; CDR2 reads YSYEKL. V lost 2 bases and J lost 5, with 21 bases in between. This CDR3 is built from 17 residues. CDR3 protein: CASSQPLSRGAGETQYF. The DNA of the CDR3 is TGCGCCAGCAGCCAACCCCTTAGTCGGGGCGCCGGGGAGACCCAGTACTTC.

The chain links TRBV6-2 or TRBV6-3 to TRBJ1-4; D gene unclear. Trimming removed 6 bases at V and 5 bases at J, with 16 bases between. Germline CDR1 and CDR2: MNHEY and SVGEGT. The CDR3 is 15 residues long. The CDR3 DNA reads as TGTGCCAGCAGCCTCGGGAGGATTAGCAATGAAAAACTGTTTTTT. Translated: CASSLGRISNEKLFF.